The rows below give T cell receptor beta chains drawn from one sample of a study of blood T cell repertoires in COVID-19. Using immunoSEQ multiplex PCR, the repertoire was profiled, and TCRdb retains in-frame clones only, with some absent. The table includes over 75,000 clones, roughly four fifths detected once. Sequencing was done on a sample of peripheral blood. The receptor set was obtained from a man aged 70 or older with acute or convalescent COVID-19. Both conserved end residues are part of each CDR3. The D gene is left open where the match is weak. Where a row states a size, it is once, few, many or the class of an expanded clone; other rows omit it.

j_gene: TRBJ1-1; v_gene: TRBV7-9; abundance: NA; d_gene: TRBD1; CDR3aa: CASSLTGGMNTEAFF; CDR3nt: TGTGCCAGCAGCTTAACAGGGGGCATGAACACTGAAGCTTTCTTT
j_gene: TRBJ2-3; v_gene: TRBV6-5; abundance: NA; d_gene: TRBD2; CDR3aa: CASSRSGRGTDTQYF; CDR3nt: TGTGCCAGCAGCCGAAGCGGGAGAGGTACAGATACGCAGTATTTT
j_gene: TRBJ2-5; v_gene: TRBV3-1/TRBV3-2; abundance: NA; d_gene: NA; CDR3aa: CASRPGGLETQYF; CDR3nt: TGTGCCAGCAGACCCGGAGGGCTGGAGACCCAGTACTTC
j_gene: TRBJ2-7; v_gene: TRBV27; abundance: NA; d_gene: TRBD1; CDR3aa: CASSPLQGAVYEQYF; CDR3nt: TGTGCCAGCAGTCCGCTACAGGGGGCTGTCTACGAGCAGTACTTC
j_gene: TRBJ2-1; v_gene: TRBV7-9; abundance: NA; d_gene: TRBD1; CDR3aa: CASSRTGQGGNEQFF; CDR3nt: TGTGCCAGCAGCCGCACGGGACAGGGGGGAAATGAGCAGTTCTTC
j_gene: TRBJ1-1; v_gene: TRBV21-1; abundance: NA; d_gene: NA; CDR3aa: CASSSRGGGPAFF; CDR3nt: TGTGCCAGCAGCAGTAGGGGGGGAGGTCCGGCTTTCTTT
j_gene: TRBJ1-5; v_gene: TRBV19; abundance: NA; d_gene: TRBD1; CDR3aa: CASSIDRVDQPQHF; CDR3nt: TGTGCCAGTAGTATCGACAGGGTCGATCAGCCCCAGCATTTT
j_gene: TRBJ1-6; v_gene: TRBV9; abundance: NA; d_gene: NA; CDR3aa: CASNRDNYNSPLHF; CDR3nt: TGTGCCAGCAACCGGGACAACTATAATTCACCCCTCCACTTT
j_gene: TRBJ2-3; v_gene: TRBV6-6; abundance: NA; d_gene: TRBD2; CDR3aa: CASRGRESSLDTQYF; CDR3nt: TGTGCCAGCAGGGGGCGGGAGTCCTCCCTAGATACGCAGTATTTT
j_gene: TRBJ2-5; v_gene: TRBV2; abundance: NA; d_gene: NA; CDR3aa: CASSNSRLEETQYF; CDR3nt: TGTGCCAGCAGTAACTCCCGGTTAGAGGAGACCCAGTACTTC
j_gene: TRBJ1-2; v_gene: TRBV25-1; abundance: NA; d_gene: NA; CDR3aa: CASSEFPGQTDGYTF; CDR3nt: TGTGCCAGCAGTGAATTTCCAGGACAAACGGATGGCTACACCTTC
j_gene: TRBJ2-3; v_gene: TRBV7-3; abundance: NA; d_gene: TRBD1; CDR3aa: CASSLDRVITSTDTQYF; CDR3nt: TGTGCCAGCAGCTTAGACAGGGTGATTACTAGCACAGATACGCAGTATTTT
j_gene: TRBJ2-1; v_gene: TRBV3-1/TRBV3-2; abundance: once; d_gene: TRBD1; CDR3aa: CASSQEPKDRVSNEQFF; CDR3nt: TGTGCCAGCAGCCAAGAACCAAAGGACAGGGTATCAAATGAGCAGTTCTTC
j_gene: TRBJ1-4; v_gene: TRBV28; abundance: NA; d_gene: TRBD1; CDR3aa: CASGRDRGLVNEKLFF; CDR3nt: TGTGCCAGCGGCCGGGACAGGGGGCTGGTTAATGAAAAACTGTTTTTT
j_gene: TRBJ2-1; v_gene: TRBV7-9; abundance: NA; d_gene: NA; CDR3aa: CASSLGGLYNEQFF; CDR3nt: TGTGCCAGCAGCTTAGGAGGACTGTACAATGAGCAGTTCTTC
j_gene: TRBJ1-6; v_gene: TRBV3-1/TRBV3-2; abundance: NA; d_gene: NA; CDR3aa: CASSQRGQNSPLHF; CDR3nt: TGTGCCAGCAGCCAAAGAGGACAGAATTCACCCCTCCACTTT
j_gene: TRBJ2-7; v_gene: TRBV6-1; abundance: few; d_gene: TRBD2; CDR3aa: CASSKGTSGTSYEQYF; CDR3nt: TGTGCCAGCAGTAAAGGGACTAGCGGGACTTCCTACGAGCAGTACTTC
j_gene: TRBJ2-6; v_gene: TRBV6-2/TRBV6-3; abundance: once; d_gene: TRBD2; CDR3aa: CASSSPAGAGANVLTF; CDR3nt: TGTGCCAGCAGTTCCCCGGCGGGGGCTGGGGCCAACGTCCTGACTTTC
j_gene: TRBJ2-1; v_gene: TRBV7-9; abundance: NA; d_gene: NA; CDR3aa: CASSLVTTGRANEQFF; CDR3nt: TGTGCCAGCAGCTTAGTTACAACAGGTCGGGCCAATGAGCAGTTCTTC
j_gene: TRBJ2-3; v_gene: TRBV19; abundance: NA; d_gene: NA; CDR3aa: CATTELSTDTQYF; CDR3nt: TGTGCCACGACAGAGTTAAGCACAGATACGCAGTATTTT
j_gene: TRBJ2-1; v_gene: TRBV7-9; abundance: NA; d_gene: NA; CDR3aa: CASSRYVDEQFF; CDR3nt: TGTGCCAGCAGCCGCTACGTGGATGAGCAGTTCTTC
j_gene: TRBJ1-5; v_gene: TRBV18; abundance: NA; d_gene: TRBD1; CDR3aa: CASSRTGTGNQPQHF; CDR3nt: TGTGCCAGCTCACGCACCGGGACAGGCAATCAGCCCCAGCATTTT
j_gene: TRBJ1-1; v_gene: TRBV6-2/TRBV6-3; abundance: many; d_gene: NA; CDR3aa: CASSPRRRGAEAFF; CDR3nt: TGTGCCAGCAGTCCCCGAAGGAGGGGCGCTGAAGCTTTCTTT
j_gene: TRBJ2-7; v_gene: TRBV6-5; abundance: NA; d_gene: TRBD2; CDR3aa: CASGLAGDYEQYF; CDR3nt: TGTGCCAGCGGACTAGCGGGGGACTACGAGCAGTACTTC
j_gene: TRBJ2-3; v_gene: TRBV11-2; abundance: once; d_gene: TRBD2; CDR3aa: CASSLALAGGIDTQYF; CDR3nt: TGTGCCAGCAGCTTAGCGCTAGCGGGAGGCATAGATACGCAGTATTTT
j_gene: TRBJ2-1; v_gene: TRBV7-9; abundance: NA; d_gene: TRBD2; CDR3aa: CASSGRGRTPYNEQFF; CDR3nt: TGTGCCAGCAGCGGTCGCGGGAGGACGCCCTACAATGAGCAGTTCTTC
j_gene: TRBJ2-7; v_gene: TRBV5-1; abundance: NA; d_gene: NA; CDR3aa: CASSLSPSGVRYEQYF; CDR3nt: TGCGCCAGCAGCTTGTCCCCCTCCGGGGTTCGTTACGAGCAGTACTTC
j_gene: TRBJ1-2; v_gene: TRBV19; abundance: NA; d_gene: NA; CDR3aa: CASNELQGSVYGYTF; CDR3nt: TGTGCCAGTAACGAATTACAGGGATCGGTCTATGGCTACACCTTC
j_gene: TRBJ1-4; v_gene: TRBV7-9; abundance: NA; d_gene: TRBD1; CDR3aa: CASSLGQGSNEKLFF; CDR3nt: TGTGCCAGCAGCTTGGGACAGGGCAGTAATGAAAAACTGTTTTTT
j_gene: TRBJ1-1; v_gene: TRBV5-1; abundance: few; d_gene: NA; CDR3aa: CASSFAGGIMNTEAFF; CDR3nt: TGCGCCAGCAGCTTTGCCGGGGGGATCATGAACACTGAAGCTTTCTTT
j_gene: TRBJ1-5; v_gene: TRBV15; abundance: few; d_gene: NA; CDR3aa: CATSIGDQPQHF; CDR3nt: TGTGCCACCAGCATCGGGGATCAGCCCCAGCATTTT
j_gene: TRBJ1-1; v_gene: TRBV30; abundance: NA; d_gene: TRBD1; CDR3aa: CAAGTGASEAFF; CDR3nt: TGTGCGGCCGGGACAGGGGCATCTGAAGCTTTCTTT
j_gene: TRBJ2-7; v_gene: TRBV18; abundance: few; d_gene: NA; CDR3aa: CASSPLQGVTYEQYF; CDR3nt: TGTGCCAGCTCACCACTGCAAGGGGTCACCTACGAGCAGTACTTC
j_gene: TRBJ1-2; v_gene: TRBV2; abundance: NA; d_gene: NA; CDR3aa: CASSEVTAPQDGYTF; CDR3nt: TGTGCCAGCAGTGAAGTCACGGCGCCTCAGGATGGCTACACCTTC
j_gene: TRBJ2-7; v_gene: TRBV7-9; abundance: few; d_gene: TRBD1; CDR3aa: CASSSGQGLSYEQYF; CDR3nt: TGTGCCAGCAGCTCCGGACAGGGTCTTTCCTACGAGCAGTACTTC
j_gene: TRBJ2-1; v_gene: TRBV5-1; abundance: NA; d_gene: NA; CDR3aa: CASSLVAYNRGPRSYNEQFF; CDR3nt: TGCGCCAGCAGCTTGGTAGCATATAATAGGGGCCCCCGCTCCTACAATGAGCAGTTCTTC
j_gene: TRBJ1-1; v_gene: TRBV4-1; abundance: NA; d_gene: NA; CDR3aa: CASSLVHGENTEAFF; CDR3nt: TGCGCCAGCAGCCTCGTCCACGGGGAGAACACTGAAGCTTTCTTT
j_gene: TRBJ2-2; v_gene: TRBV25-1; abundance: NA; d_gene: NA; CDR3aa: CASSDQGRTGELFF; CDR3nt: TGTGCCAGCAGTGACCAGGGTCGGACCGGGGAGCTGTTTTTT
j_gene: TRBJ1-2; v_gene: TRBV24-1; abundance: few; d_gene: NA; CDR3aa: CATSDFGSSGYTF; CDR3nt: TGTGCCACCAGTGATTTTGGTTCTAGCGGCTACACCTTC
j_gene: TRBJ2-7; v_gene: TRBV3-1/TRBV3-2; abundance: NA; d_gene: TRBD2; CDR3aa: CASSTQTSGGEQYF; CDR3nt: TGTGCCAGCAGCACCCAGACTAGCGGGGGGGAGCAGTACTTC
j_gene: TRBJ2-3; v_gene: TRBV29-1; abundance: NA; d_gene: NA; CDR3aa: CSVASTDTQYF; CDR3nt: TGCAGCGTTGCGAGCACAGATACGCAGTATTTT
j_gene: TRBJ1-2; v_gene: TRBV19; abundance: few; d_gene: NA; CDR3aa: CASNTGTPNYGYTF; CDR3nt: TGTGCCAGTAATACCGGGACACCGAACTATGGCTACACCTTC
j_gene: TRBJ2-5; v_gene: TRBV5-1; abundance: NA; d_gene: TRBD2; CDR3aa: CASSLASSGRVGGQETQYF; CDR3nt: TGCGCCAGCAGCTTGGCCTCTAGCGGGAGGGTAGGGGGACAAGAGACCCAGTACTTC
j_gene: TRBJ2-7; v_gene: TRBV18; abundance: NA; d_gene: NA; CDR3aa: CASSLDRAYEQYF; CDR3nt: TGTGCCAGCTCACTCGACAGAGCCTACGAGCAGTACTTC
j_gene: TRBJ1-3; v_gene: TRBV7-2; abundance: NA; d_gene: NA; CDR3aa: CASSQTPSSGNTIYF; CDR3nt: TGTGCCAGCAGCCAGACACCCTCCTCTGGAAACACCATATATTTT
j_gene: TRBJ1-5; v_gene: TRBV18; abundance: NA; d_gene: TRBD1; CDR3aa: CASSGQGNQPQHF; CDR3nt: TGTGCCAGCTCTGGACAGGGGAATCAGCCCCAGCATTTT
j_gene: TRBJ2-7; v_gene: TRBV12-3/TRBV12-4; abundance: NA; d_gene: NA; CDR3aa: CASSIGRYEQYF; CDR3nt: TGTGCCAGCAGTATTGGGCGCTACGAGCAGTACTTC
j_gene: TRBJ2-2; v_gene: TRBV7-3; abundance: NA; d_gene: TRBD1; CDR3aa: CASSFQGATGELFF; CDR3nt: TGTGCCAGCAGCTTTCAGGGGGCCACCGGGGAGCTGTTTTTT
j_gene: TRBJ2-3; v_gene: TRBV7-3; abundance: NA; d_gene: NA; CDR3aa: CASSGSVGDTQYF; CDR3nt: TGTGCCAGCAGCGGGAGCGTAGGAGATACGCAGTATTTT